This T cell receptor (beta chain) was captured in a study of T cell changes during pregnancy in multiple sclerosis. TCRdb's copy holds only in-frame clones and misses some; the assay was immunoSEQ multiplex PCR. Of 85,000 to 90,000 clones listed, 94% are singletons. V was clipped by 0 bases and J by 4 bases; unmatched bases: 3. CDR3 length: 14 residues. The germline V gene has CDR1 MGHRA and CDR2 YSYEKL. This chain connects TRBV4-1 to TRBJ2-7; 7 bases line up with TRBD1. The receptor comes from a female donor in good health, enrolled as a control in a pregnancy study. Sequenced material: peripheral blood, taken after pregnancy. CDR3 loop: CASSQDEGAYEQYF. The CDR3 coding sequence is TGCGCCAGCAGCCAAGATGAGGGGGCGTACGAGCAGTACTTC.